A few counts support the clone carrying this T cell receptor (beta chain). Its antigen is not identified. The repertoire came from unfractionated whole blood and reflected all unsorted peripheral T cells. Peripheral blood, roughly 2.7 ml, was drawn for RNA extraction. The data stem from a study of HIV-infected patients and healthy controls. General study findings and limits: Significantly higher mean Gini indices appeared in HIV-infected repertoires, possibly reflecting oligoclonality. HIV-infected patients shared fewer CDR3 sequences between individuals than healthy controls.

Reverse transcription used approximately 500 ng RNA and constant-region primers for alpha and beta. Alpha and beta chain libraries were made separately by chain-specific third strand synthesis with multiplexing indices. One primer pair amplified all rearrangements per chain; each cDNA got molecular barcodes. TCRdb reprocessed the 5' RACE reads via MiXCR and lists one record per CDR3 protein. The sample lists some 13,000 distinct CDR3 sequences, under 13% occurring once. Looked up from germline, CDR1 is SGDLS and CDR2 is YYNGEE. The V gene lost 4 bases and the J gene lost 5 bases, with 16 bases spanning the gap. This CDR3 is built from 15 residues.

The sample was blood. This TCR was recovered from an adult in good health. The chain uses TRBV9 and TRBJ1-5; D is ambiguous. This CDR3 is CASSPHGSGDQPQHF. The CDR3 DNA reads as TGTGCCAGCAGCCCCCACGGGAGCGGCGATCAGCCCCAGCATTTT. Using reference TRBV9 and TRBJ1-5 for the parts outside the CDR3, the full variable domain is DSGVTQTPKHLITATGQRVTLRCSPRSGDLSVYWYQQSLDQGLQFLIQYYNGEERAKGNILERFSAQQFPDLHSELNLSSLELGDSALYFCASSPHGSGDQPQHFGDGTRLSIL.